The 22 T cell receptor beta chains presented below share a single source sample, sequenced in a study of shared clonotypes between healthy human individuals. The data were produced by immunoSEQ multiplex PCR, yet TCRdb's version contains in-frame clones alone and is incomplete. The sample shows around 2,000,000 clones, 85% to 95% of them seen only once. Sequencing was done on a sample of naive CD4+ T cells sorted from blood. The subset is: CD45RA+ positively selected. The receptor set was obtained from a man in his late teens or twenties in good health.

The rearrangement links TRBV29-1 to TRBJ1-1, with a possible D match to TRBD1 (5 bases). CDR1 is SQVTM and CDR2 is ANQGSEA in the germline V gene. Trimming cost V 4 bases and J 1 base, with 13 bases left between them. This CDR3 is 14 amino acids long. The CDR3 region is CSVGEGRRNTEAFF. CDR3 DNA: TGCAGCGTTGGAGAGGGGCGTAGGAACACTGAAGCTTTCTTT.

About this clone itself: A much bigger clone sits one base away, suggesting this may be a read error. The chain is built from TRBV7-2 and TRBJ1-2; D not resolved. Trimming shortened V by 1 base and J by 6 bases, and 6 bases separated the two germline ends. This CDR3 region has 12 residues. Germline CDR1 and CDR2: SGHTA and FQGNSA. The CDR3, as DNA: TGTGCCAGCAGCTTAGACGGGGATGGCTACACCTTC. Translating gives CASSLDGDGYTF.

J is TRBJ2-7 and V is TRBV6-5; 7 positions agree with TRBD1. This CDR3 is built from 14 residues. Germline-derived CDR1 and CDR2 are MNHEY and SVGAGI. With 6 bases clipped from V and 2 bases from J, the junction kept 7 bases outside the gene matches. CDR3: CASRRRTGAYEQYF. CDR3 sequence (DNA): TGTGCCAGCAGGCGAAGAACAGGGGCCTACGAGCAGTACTTC.

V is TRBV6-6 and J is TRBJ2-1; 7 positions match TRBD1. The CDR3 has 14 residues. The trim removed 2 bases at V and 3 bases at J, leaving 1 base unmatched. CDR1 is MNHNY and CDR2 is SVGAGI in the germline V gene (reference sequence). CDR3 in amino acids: CASSYDRVYNEQFF. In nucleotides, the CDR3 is TGTGCCAGCAGTTACGACAGGGTCTACAATGAGCAGTTCTTC.

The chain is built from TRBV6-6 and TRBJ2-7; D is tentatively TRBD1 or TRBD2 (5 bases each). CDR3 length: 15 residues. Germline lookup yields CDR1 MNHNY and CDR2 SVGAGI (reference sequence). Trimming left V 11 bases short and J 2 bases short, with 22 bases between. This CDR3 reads CAGFLIGTATYEQYF. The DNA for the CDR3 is TGTGCCGGGTTTCTGATCGGGACGGCGACCTACGAGCAGTACTTC.

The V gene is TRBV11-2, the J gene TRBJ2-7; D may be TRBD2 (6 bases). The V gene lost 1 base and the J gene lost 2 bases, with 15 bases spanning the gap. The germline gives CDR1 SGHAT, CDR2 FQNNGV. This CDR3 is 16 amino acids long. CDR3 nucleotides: TGTGCCAGCAGCTTAGTACCCGTCGGGGGACCCTACGAGCAGTACTTC. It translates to CASSLVPVGGPYEQYF.

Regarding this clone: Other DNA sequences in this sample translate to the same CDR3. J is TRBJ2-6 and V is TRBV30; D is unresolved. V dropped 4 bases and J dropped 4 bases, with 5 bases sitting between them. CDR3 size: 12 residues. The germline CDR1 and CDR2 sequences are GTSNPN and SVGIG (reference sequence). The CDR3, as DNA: TGTGCCTGGACGACCGGGGCCAACGTCCTGACTTTC. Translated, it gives CAWTTGANVLTF. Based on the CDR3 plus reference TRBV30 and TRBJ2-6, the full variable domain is SQTIHQWPATLVQPVGSPLSLECTVEGTSNPNLYWYRQAAGRGLQLLFYSVGIGQISSEVPQNLSASRPQDRQFILSSKKLLLSDSGFYLCAWTTGANVLTFGAGSRLTVL.

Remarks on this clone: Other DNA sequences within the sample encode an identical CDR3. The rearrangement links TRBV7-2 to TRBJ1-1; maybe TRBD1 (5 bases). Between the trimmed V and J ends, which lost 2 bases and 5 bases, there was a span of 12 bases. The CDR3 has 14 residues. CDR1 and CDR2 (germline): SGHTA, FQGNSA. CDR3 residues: CASSLNRGGTEAFF. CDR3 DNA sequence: TGTGCCAGCAGCTTAAATAGGGGAGGTACTGAAGCTTTCTTT. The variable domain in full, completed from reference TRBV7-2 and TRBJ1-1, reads GAGVSQSPSNKVTEKGKDVELRCDPISGHTALYWYRQSLGQGLEFLIYFQGNSAPDKSGLPSDRFSAERTGGSVSTLTIQRTQQEDSAVYLCASSLNRGGTEAFFGQGTRLTVV.

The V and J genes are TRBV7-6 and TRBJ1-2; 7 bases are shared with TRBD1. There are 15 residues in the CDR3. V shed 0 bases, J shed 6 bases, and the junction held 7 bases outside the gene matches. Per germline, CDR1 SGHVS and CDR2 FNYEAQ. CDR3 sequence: CASSLADRAQDGYTF. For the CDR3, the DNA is TGTGCCAGCAGCTTAGCCGACAGGGCCCAGGATGGCTACACCTTC.

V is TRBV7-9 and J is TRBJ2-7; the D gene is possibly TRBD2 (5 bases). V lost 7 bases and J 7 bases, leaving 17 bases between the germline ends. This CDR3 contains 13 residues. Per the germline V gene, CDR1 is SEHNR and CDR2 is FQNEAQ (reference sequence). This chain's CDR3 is CASTRGEGKEQYF. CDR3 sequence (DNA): TGTGCCAGCACCCGGGGTGAAGGGAAAGAGCAGTACTTC. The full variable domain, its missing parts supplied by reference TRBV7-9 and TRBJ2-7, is DTGVSQNPRHKITKRGQNVTFRCDPISEHNRLYWYRQTLGQGPEFLTYFQNEAQLEKSRLLSDRFSAERPKGSFSTLEIQRTEQGDSAMYLCASTRGEGKEQYFGPGTRLTVT.

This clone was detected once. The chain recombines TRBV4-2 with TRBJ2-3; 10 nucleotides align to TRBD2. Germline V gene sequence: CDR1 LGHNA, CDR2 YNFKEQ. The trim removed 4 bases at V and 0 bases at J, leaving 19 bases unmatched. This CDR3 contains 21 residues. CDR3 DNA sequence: TGTGCCAGCAGCCTCGTCCCAGGAGGGCTAGCGGGGGAGAGTAGCACAGATACGCAGTATTTT. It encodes CASSLVPGGLAGESSTDTQYF.

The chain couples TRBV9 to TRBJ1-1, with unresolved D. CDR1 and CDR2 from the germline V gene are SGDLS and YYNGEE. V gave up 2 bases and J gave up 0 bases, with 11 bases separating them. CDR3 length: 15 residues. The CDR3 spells CASSVAIQMNTEAFF. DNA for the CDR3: TGTGCCAGCAGCGTGGCCATACAGATGAACACTGAAGCTTTCTTT.

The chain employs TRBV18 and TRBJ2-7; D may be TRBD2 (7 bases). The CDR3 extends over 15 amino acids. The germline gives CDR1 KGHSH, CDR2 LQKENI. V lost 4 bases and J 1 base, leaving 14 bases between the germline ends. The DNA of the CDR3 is TGTGCCAGCTCACGCGGGGGCGCAAATTCCTACGAGCAGTACTTC. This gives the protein CASSRGGANSYEQYF. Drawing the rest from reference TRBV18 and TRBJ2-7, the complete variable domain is NAGVMQNPRHLVRRRGQEARLRCSPMKGHSHVYWYRQLPEEGLKFMVYLQKENIIDESGMPKERFSAEFPKEGPSILRIQQVVRGDSAAYFCASSRGGANSYEQYFGPGTRLTVT.

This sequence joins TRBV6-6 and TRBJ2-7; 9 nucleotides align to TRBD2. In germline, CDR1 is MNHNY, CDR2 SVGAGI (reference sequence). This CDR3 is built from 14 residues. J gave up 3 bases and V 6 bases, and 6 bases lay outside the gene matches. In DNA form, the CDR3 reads TGTGCCAGCAGCCTGCCGACTAGCGGCTACGAGCAGTACTTC. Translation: CASSLPTSGYEQYF.

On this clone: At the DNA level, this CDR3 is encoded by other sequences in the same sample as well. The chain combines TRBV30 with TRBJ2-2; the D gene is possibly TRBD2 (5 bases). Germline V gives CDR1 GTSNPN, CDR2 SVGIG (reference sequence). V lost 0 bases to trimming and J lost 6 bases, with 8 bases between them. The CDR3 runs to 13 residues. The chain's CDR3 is CAWSVRGAGELFF. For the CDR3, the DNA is TGTGCCTGGAGTGTACGGGGAGCCGGGGAGCTGTTTTTT.

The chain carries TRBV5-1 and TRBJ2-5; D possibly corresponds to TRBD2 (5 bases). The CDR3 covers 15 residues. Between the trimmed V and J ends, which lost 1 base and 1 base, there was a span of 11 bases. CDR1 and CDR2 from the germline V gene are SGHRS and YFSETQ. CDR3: CASSLTGMGQETQYF. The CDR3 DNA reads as TGCGCCAGCAGCTTGACGGGGATGGGCCAAGAGACCCAGTACTTC.

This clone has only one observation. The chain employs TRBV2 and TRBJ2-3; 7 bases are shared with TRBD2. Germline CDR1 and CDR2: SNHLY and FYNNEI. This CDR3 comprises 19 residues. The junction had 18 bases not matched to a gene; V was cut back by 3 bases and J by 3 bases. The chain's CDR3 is CASSERSGDYWRETDTQYF. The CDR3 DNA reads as TGTGCCAGCAGTGAGCGTTCGGGGGATTATTGGCGGGAGACAGATACGCAGTATTTT.

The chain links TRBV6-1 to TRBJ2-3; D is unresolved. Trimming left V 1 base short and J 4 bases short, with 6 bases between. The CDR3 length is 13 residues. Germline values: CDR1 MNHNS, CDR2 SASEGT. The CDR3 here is CASSEVPSDTQYF. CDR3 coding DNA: TGTGCCAGCAGTGAAGTTCCCTCAGATACGCAGTATTTT.

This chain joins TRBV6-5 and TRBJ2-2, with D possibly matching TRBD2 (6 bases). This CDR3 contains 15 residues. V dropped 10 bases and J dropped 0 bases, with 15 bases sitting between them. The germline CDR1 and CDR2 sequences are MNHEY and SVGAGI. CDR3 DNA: TGTGCCACCGCCGGGACTCGTTCGAACACCGGGGAGCTGTTTTTT. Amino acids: CATAGTRSNTGELFF.

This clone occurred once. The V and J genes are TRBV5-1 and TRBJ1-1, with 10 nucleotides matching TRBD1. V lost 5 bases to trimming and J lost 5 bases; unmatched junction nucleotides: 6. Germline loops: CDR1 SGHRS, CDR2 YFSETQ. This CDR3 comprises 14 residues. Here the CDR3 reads CASRMDRGTTEAFF. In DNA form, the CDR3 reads TGCGCCAGCAGGATGGACAGGGGGACGACTGAAGCTTTCTTT.

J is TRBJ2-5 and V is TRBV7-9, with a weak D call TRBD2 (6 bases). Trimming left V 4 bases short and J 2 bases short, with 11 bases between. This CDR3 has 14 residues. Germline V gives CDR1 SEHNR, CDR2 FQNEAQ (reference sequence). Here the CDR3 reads CASSYGAGQETQYF. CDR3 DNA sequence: TGTGCCAGCAGCTACGGGGCGGGACAAGAGACCCAGTACTTC.

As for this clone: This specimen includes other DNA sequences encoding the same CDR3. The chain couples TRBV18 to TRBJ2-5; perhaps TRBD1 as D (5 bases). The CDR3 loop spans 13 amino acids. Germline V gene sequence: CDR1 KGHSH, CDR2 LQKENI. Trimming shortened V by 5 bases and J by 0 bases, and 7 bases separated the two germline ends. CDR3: CASSAGYQETQYF. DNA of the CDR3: TGTGCCAGCTCAGCAGGGTACCAAGAGACCCAGTACTTC.